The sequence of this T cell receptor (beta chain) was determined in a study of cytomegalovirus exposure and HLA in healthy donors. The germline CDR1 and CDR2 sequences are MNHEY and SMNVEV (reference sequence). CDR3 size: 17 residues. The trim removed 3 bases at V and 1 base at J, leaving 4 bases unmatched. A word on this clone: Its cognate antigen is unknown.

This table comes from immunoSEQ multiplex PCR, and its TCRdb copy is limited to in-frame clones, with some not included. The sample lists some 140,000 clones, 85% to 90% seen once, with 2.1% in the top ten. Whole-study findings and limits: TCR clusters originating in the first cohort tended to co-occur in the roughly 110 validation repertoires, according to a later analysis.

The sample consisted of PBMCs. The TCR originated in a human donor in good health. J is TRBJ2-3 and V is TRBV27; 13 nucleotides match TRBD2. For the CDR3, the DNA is TGTGCCAGCAGTTTCATAGGGACTAGCGGGGGCACAGATACGCAGTATTTT. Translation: CASSFIGTSGGTDTQYF.